This paragraph covers one T cell receptor beta chain sequence. Its antigen is not yet known. No much larger clonotype is one base removed from it; base qualities were not supplied. In total, around 600 healthy bone marrow donors made up the cohort. At the time of sampling, all cohort members were nominally healthy, though unrecorded immune exposures were likely present. The donor tested CMV seronegative, placing the donor among the 350 or so seronegative members of the cohort. Every donor gave a peripheral blood sample, and the peripheral blood mononuclear cells from that sample were used for TCR beta sequencing. Genomic DNA was extracted from the blood cell samples with the Qiagen DNeasy Blood Extraction Kit. From the cysteine through the phenylalanine, the CDR3 covers 15 amino acids. The sequence is cut down to CDR3 DNA, 45 bases in frame from base 1. In the germline V gene, CDR1 corresponds to MNHEY and CDR2 to SVGAGI. V is pared back by 6 bases and J by 2 bases, with 17 bases lying between the germline termini.

The sample is drawn from a study of cytomegalovirus exposure and HLA in healthy donors (TCRdb year 2017). With regard to the full study: An earlier analysis of roughly 570 of the donors reported roughly 300 Gb of sequence data and approximately 120 million unique TCR beta sequences obtained from about 170 million T cells. About 330 gigabases of sequencing data and around 85 million unique TCR sequences made up an early release that covered approximately 700 HLA-typed donors. Among the approximately 400 genotyped donors, 81% belonged to the genetic ancestry cluster associated with self-reported Caucasian donors. The study aimed to test whether signatures of past pathogen exposure could be identified by cataloging public T cell receptors. The study used immunosequencing to profile the T cell repertoires of 600 to 850 subjects and linked those repertoires to cytomegalovirus serostatus. Along with the approximately 620-subject first cohort, a separate validation cohort of over a hundred different subjects was used. High-throughput TCR immunosequencing, statistical association of individual TCRs with disease status, and machine learning were combined to predict cytomegalovirus infection status. A later analysis re-examined previously published TCR beta repertoires from more than 600 donors and added high-resolution HLA genotyping to investigate patterns of TCR occurrence. The later analysis used no new phenotypic data to find candidate immune exposures, relying instead on TCR beta sequences and their occurrence across donors. To decide whether each TCR beta V gene segment behaved as functional or pseudogenic, an earlier analysis of some 570 of the donors relied on high-throughput TCR beta sequencing. Alongside the repertoire data, information on donor age, sex, ethnicity and CMV serostatus was compiled. In a later genetic analysis, genome-wide SNP genotypes for about 55% of the roughly 700 donors were used, and that subset was treated as a discovery cohort. Every repertoire in the discovery cohort had been generated on one and the same sequencing platform. HLA typing included class I and class II loci at four-digit resolution. Typing coverage varied by locus: roughly 629-630 donors for A, B, C, DRB1 and DQB1; approximately 560 for DQA1; more than 600 for DPA1; fewer than 480 for DPB1. Because of strong linkage in the cohort, roughly five DR-DQ haplotypes were treated as single units for association and clustering. Among 398 genotyped donors of the cohort, an average of roughly 230,000 unique TCR beta nucleotide sequences was sequenced per donor, of which about 18% were non-productive. Summary of the overall study and its limitations: According to a later analysis, parvovirus B19, influenza, CMV and Epstein-Barr virus appeared linked to several top co-occurrence clusters. Cytomegalovirus status was reported to be diagnosed by the classifier with high specificity and sensitivity in both the original and validation cohorts. A cluster of highly shared sequence variants was judged likely to be a technical artifact of the sequencing pipeline. A later analysis found that TCR association rates varied across HLA loci, with DRB1 alleles showing the most associated TCRs and HLA-C alleles the fewest. Correlated functional status among segregating V segments might be attributable to linkage disequilibrium, but an unknown experimental factor could not be ruled out. In a later genetic analysis, fewer N-insertions in productive TCRs were reported among donors in an Asian-associated ancestry cluster than the roughly 700-donor mean. Because HLA typing was unavailable for some donors at each locus, only the typed subset was used in association tests. In the study, approximately 160 TCR beta chains were listed as associated with cytomegalovirus. A later analysis found that HLA-associated TCR beta chains were more clonally expanded and had lower generation probabilities than equally common non-associated chains. In an earlier analysis of some 640 of the donors, most TCR beta V segments were observed in productive rearrangements about 87% or about 30% of the time, broadly matching IMGT annotations. For the cohort, immune exposure information was limited to CMV serostatus. Most TCR sequences were observed very rarely across donors, whereas some public TCRs were present in many individuals. Because counts were too low, seventeen rarely observed V segments, including chromosome 9 orphons, were left out of the earlier analysis of some 640 of the donors. Presence/absence analyses assumed roughly uniform sequencing depth across donors, an assumption that may not hold. In vitro tests confirmed that three of the cytomegalovirus-associated TCR beta chains recognize cytomegalovirus antigens. Only TCR beta chains were sequenced in this cohort, and the absence of alpha or paired-chain data limited detectable features. When HLA alleles, especially DR and DQ, strongly co-occurred, attributing TCR associations to individual alleles was difficult. Some IMGT-functional V segments, including TRBV6-2 and TRBV6-3, could not be distinguished by the 87-base-pair reads and were therefore excluded. A later genetic analysis associated a missense DCLRE1C variant with V-gene and J-gene trimming of TCR beta chains, and an independent cohort replicated the association. A further reported finding was that TCR beta sequences accurately predicted the HLA-A and HLA-B alleles for most subjects in the first cohort. Specific HLA alleles were associated with 16,951 TCR beta sequences at a false discovery rate of 0.05 in a later analysis. A later analysis found that most CMV-associated TCR beta chains appeared HLA-restricted, with HLA associations seemingly driven largely by CMV exposure. The authors suggested that the approach could potentially be generalized to other disease states and immunological phenotypes.

The method behind the library was the immunoSEQ multiplex PCR assay. The multiplex PCR relied on a mix of 60 forward primers for TCR Vbeta segments and 13 reverse primers for TCR Jbeta segments. The CDR3 region of rearranged TCR beta genes was amplified from genomic DNA by a multiplex PCR assay. Amplified TCR beta libraries were sequenced as 87-base-pair reads on the Illumina HiSeq System. Turning to the authors' computational methods: A later analysis counted about 76 million unique TCR beta chains across the approximately 700 repertoires, and approximately 11 million of these chains were shared by at least two donors. Raw reads were error-corrected and collapsed into unique sequences by a nearest-neighbor algorithm in which closely related sequences were merged to remove PCR and sequencing errors. V, D and J gene segments were assigned by aligning CDR3 sequences to IMGT reference sequences. For a sequence to be retained, a match of at least six nucleotides was required to both a V gene segment and a J gene segment. A rearrangement was called productive if the CDR3 had no stop codons and remained in frame with V and J, and every other rearrangement was called non-productive. CDR3 was defined by IMGT convention, running from the second conserved V-encoded cysteine to the conserved J-encoded phenylalanine. In an earlier analysis of around 540 of the donors, sequences lacking an unambiguous match to a single V gene segment were excluded. In an earlier analysis of several hundred of the donors, V segments were called functional above 56.7% productive rearrangements and were called segregating when the between-donor standard deviation exceeded 5%. A statistical classification framework was built to diagnose cytomegalovirus status from the catalog of TCR beta chain sequences. A later analysis assigned V and J genes by comparing TCR nucleotide sequences with IMGT/GENE-DB human TR gene sequences. Using the TCRdist pipeline, a later analysis assigned CDR3 sequences along with most-parsimonious VDJ recombination scenarios. In a later analysis, each TCR beta chain was defined by its CDR3 amino acid sequence together with its V-gene family, and reads without a unique V-gene family were excluded. As a way to deal with suspected cross-contamination and a sequencing artifact, a later analysis dropped 500 to 700 nucleotide sequences that were highly shared and had low generation probability. For each public chain, a later analysis derived a clonal expansion index from normalized ranks of inferred template counts within each repertoire. In a later analysis, generation probabilities were computed using a VDJ recombination model fitted to out-of-frame rearrangements, and the results were checked against IGoR. In a later analysis, TCR-TCR, TCR-HLA and TCR-CMV co-occurrence was scored with hypergeometric tests, and a repertoire-size bias correction was applied to TCR pairs. In a later analysis, false discovery rates were estimated by permuting HLA or CMV assignments 20 times. In a later analysis, co-occurring TCRs were grouped using DBSCAN, with TCRdist sequence similarity added in when clustering inside HLA-allele-positive subsets. For co-occurrence clustering, repertoires with fewer than 30,000 or more than 120,000 public chains were excluded, along with roughly five repertoires with anomalous nucleotide sharing. TCRdb took this table from immuneACCESS and kept in-frame rearrangements with V and J called. Such tables lack part of the clones; where checked against another copy, unresolved V genes explain under half of the gap, and the rest is unexplained. D and trimming come from the DNA, and the V and J calls and clone size come from that table. This sample has just over 150,000 clones in its table, and around 84% of those were observed once. The top ten constitute around 2% of the sample.

This clonotype was obtained from a woman under 30 in good health and CMV-seronegative. Here the chain combines TRBV6-5 and TRBJ2-7; the D segment could be TRBD2, given 5 matching bases. The specimen sequenced was PBMCs. CDR3 loop: CASSSHGRVTYEQYF. The DNA is TGTGCCAGCAGCTCACATGGGCGGGTGACCTACGAGCAGTACTTC.